This TCR beta chain is from a study of T cells in Graves' hyperthyroidism and ophthalmopathy. As regards this clonotype: Antigen: not known.

Findings and limits, study-wide: A model using 13 V-J features told ophthalmopathy apart from stable hyperthyroidism.

The CDR3 regions of TCR beta were amplified from RNA transcripts. First-round RT-PCR of the TCR CDR3 relied on the HTBI primer set. TCRdb passed the multiplex PCR reads through MiXCR, listing each CDR3 protein once. The repertoire holds fewer than 850,000 distinct CDR3 sequences, with 15% to 20% as singletons. This CDR3 contains 11 residues. The V end was cut by 8 bases, the J end by 4 bases, with 4 bases between. CDR1 and CDR2 from the germline V gene are KGHDR and SFDVKD. This sequence originates from a man aged 45 to 65 with Graves' hyperthyroidism. The chain employs TRBV24-1 and TRBJ2-2, with D uncertain. Input material: blood. The CDR3 DNA reads as TGTGCCACCAAAAGCACCGGGGAGCTGTTTTTT. Protein sequence: CATKSTGELFF.